The 23 T cell receptor beta chains below were found in one sample sequenced in a study of blood T cell repertoires in COVID-19. Data came from immunoSEQ multiplex PCR; TCRdb stores just in-frame clones and leaves some out. The sample has 200,000 to 250,000 clones, about 85% seen once. Sequenced input: peripheral blood. The receptors here all came from a middle-aged man with acute or convalescent COVID-19.

The V call is TRBV29-1, the J call TRBJ1-2; a possible D gene is TRBD1 (6 bases). Deletions cut 7 bases from V and 5 bases from J, with 8 bases between. Germline V CDR1 and CDR2: SQVTM, ANQGSEA. This CDR3 is 10 amino acids long. The DNA for the CDR3 is TGCAGCGATAGGGGGTATGGCTACACCTTC. Amino acids: CSDRGYGYTF.

This chain links TRBV9 with TRBJ1-2, with a tentative D call TRBD1 (6 bases). The CDR3 has 15 amino acids. Germline CDR1 and CDR2: SGDLS and YYNGEE. Trimming stripped 4 bases from V and 0 bases from J, with 13 bases between. CDR3 region: CASSPRTVANYGYTF. In DNA, the CDR3 is TGTGCCAGCAGCCCGCGGACAGTAGCTAACTATGGCTACACCTTC.

This clone was counted a few times. The genes are TRBV19 and TRBJ1-2; D may be TRBD1 (5 bases). Trimming pared 1 base from V and 6 bases from J, leaving 15 bases between. The CDR3 has 15 residues. Germline lookup yields CDR1 LNHDA and CDR2 SQIVND (reference sequence). The DNA for the CDR3 is TGTGCCAGTAGTATAGCCCCCATGAACAGGAATGGCTACACCTTC. It encodes CASSIAPMNRNGYTF.

The chain recombines TRBV28 with TRBJ1-1; D call uncertain. Germline values: CDR1 MDHEN, CDR2 SYDVKM. Trimming cost V 6 bases and J 2 bases, with 7 bases left between them. The CDR3 has 12 amino acids. The CDR3 region is CASRLSNTEAFF. The CDR3 DNA follows: TGTGCCAGCAGGCTCAGTAACACTGAAGCTTTCTTT.

This clone occurred a few times. This chain links TRBV5-1 with TRBJ1-6; 7 nucleotides align to TRBD1. Per germline, CDR1 SGHRS and CDR2 YFSETQ. The V segment lost 4 bases and the J segment 8 bases; nucleotides outside the gene matches: 6. The CDR3 is made up of 14 amino acids. CDR3 coding DNA: TGCGCCAGCAGCCTCATAACAGGGGATTCACCCCTCCACTTT. This translates into CASSLITGDSPLHF.

This clone was detected once. V gene TRBV20-1 combines with J gene TRBJ1-1; weak D call: TRBD1 (6 bases). The CDR3 totals 11 residues. Trimming took off 8 bases at V and 5 bases at J, with 12 bases between the two ends. Germline V CDR1 and CDR2: DFQATT, SNEGSKA (reference sequence). CDR3 DNA sequence: TGCAGTCCCCAGGGGCCGACTGAAGCTTTCTTT. It translates to CSPQGPTEAFF.

The V gene is TRBV5-8, the J gene TRBJ2-3, with D possibly matching TRBD1 (6 bases). The CDR3 runs 15 residues. V gave up 7 bases and J gave up 3 bases, with 18 bases separating them. Germline CDR1 SGHTS, CDR2 YDEGEE. CDR3 residues: CASVHGGRGTDTQYF. The CDR3 nucleotides are TGTGCCAGCGTCCATGGGGGTAGGGGGACAGATACGCAGTATTTT.

V usage is TRBV23-1 and J usage is TRBJ1-5; weak D call: TRBD1 (5 bases). TRBV23-1 qualifies as an ORF whose function is uncertain. V was shortened by 1 base and J by 0 bases, with 10 bases between the two germline ends. This CDR3 is 16 amino acids long. CDR3 protein: CASSQWGRISNQPQHF. The DNA of the CDR3 is TGCGCCAGCAGTCAATGGGGCAGAATTAGCAATCAGCCCCAGCATTTT.

The chain uses TRBV6-5 and TRBJ1-2, with D tentatively TRBD1 (5 bases). Germline values: CDR1 MNHEY, CDR2 SVGAGI. The ends were cut back, 2 bases at V and 6 bases at J, with 10 bases in the middle. The CDR3 sequence is 13 residues long. CDR3 nucleotides: TGTGCCAGCAGTTACGGGGAAGGGGATGGCTACACCTTC. Protein: CASSYGEGDGYTF.

DNA of the CDR3: TGTGCCAGCTCACCACAAGAGGGAACAGAAAACATTCAGTACTTC. Encoded protein: CASSPQEGTENIQYF. V usage is TRBV18 and J usage is TRBJ2-4; weak D call: TRBD2 (5 bases). This CDR3 region has 15 residues. Germline CDR1 reads KGHSH; CDR2 reads LQKENI. V lost 1 base to trimming and J lost 5 bases, with 12 bases between them.

The rearrangement joins TRBV9 to TRBJ1-1, with D uncertain. The CDR3 is made up of 16 amino acids. Trimming shortened V by 4 bases and J by 0 bases, and 16 bases separated the two germline ends. CDR1 is SGDLS and CDR2 is YYNGEE in the germline V gene. The CDR3 nucleotides read TGTGCCAGCAGCCCTCGACTATCAGACATGAACACTGAAGCTTTCTTT. Translating it yields CASSPRLSDMNTEAFF.

This chain joins TRBV19 and TRBJ2-7, with 12 positions matching TRBD1. The CDR3 runs to 15 residues. Trimming cost V 6 bases and J 1 base; bases outside gene matches: 4. Germline CDR1 reads LNHDA; CDR2 reads SQIVND (reference sequence). The CDR3 here is CASRGQGAVSYEQYF. CDR3 nucleotide sequence: TGTGCCAGTAGGGGACAGGGGGCCGTATCCTACGAGCAGTACTTC.

V is TRBV30 and J is TRBJ1-2, with D unclear. The CDR3 runs 13 residues. The germline V and J ends were trimmed by 2 bases and 6 bases, with 13 bases remaining between them. Germline V CDR1 and CDR2: GTSNPN, SVGIG (reference sequence). In DNA form, the CDR3 reads TGTGCCTGGAGTCCTTTAAGCGCGCATGGCTACACCTTC. It yields the protein CAWSPLSAHGYTF.

The chain is built from TRBV9 and TRBJ2-7; 7 bases fit TRBD2. The germline CDR1 and CDR2 sequences are SGDLS and YYNGEE. Germline trimming cut 4 bases from V and 7 bases from J; bases unmatched to any gene: 8. The CDR3 covers 13 residues. The CDR3 loop reads CASSPGLFREQYF. The CDR3, as DNA: TGTGCCAGCAGCCCGGGACTATTTAGAGAGCAGTACTTC.

This chain uses TRBV15 with TRBJ1-4; 12 nucleotides agree with TRBD1. CDR3 size: 17 residues. In germline, CDR1 is LNHNV, CDR2 YYDKDF (reference sequence). Trimming took 0 bases from V and 7 from J; bases not matched to a gene: 6. CDR3 DNA: TGTGCCACCAGCAGAGAATTCGGGACAGGGGGCCGTGAAAAACTGTTTTTT. Amino acid sequence: CATSREFGTGGREKLFF.

A note on this clone: Other DNA variants within this sample encode the same CDR3. The chain uses TRBV28 and TRBJ2-7; possible D gene TRBD2, 7 bases. The germline CDR1 and CDR2 sequences are MDHEN and SYDVKM. Between the trimmed V and J ends, which lost 1 base and 2 bases, there was a span of 15 bases. The CDR3 sequence is 16 residues long. The CDR3 DNA is TGTGCCAGCAGTTTATATGCGCCGGGGGGCGCCTACGAGCAGTACTTC. Its translation is CASSLYAPGGAYEQYF.

The gene calls are TRBV2 and TRBJ1-2; maybe TRBD1 (6 bases). V was clipped by 7 bases and J by 2 bases, with 14 bases between them. The CDR3 runs to 14 residues. CDR1 is SNHLY, CDR2 FYNNEI, per germline. The CDR3 coding sequence is TGTGCCAGCAATTCCCGGGACACAAACTATGGCTACACCTTC. Encoded protein: CASNSRDTNYGYTF.

The rearrangement uses TRBV19 and TRBJ1-1, with D possibly matching TRBD1 (5 bases). Between the trimmed V and J ends, which lost 7 bases and 2 bases, there was a span of 14 bases. The CDR3 contains 14 residues. Germline V gene lookup returns CDR1 LNHDA and CDR2 SQIVND (reference sequence). In DNA, the CDR3 is TGTGCCAGTATCCAGACAGAGACCAACACTGAAGCTTTCTTT. This codes for CASIQTETNTEAFF.

Only a few counts were recorded for this clone. The chain employs TRBV5-1 and TRBJ1-2, with TRBD1 matching over 7 bases. The trim removed 4 bases at V and 7 bases at J, leaving 7 bases unmatched. CDR1 is SGHRS and CDR2 is YFSETQ in the germline V gene. This CDR3 spans 13 amino acids. The CDR3 loop is CASSESGGSGYTF. In DNA, the CDR3 is TGCGCCAGCAGCGAGTCAGGGGGAAGTGGCTACACCTTC.

The chain has TRBV10-2 and TRBJ1-6; TRBD1 matches at 9 bases. This CDR3 is 17 amino acids long. Germline V gives CDR1 WSHSY, CDR2 SAAADI. V was pared by 0 bases and J by 9 bases, with 9 bases of the junction left unmatched. In DNA form, the CDR3 reads TGCGCCAGCAGTGAGTCGAGAGGACAGGGGCTTTCTTCACCCCTCCACTTT. It yields the protein CASSESRGQGLSSPLHF.

The chain combines TRBV5-1 with TRBJ1-2; 8 bases are a match to TRBD1. V trimming: 6 bases; J trimming: 8 bases; junction bases outside the gene matches: 15. In germline, CDR1 is SGHRS, CDR2 YFSETQ. The CDR3 loop spans 15 amino acids. CDR3 protein: CASTAGTGSGGGYTF. Written as DNA, the CDR3 is TGCGCCAGCACGGCAGGCACTGGATCAGGGGGCGGCTACACCTTC.

This clone appeared a single time. This sequence joins TRBV4-1 and TRBJ1-2, with a tentative D call TRBD1 (5 bases). CDR1 and CDR2 from the germline V gene are MGHRA and YSYEKL. The CDR3 loop spans 16 amino acids. V gave up 0 bases and J gave up 4 bases, with 15 bases separating them. CDR3 amino acids: CASSQDQEGVSYGYTF. The CDR3, as DNA: TGCGCCAGCAGCCAAGATCAAGAAGGGGTGAGCTATGGCTACACCTTC.

The chain couples TRBV9 to TRBJ1-1, with 8 bases identical to TRBD1. Germline V gene lookup returns CDR1 SGDLS and CDR2 YYNGEE. The V and J ends lost 3 bases and 8 bases, in that order; junction bases with no gene match: 6. This CDR3 region has 13 residues. CDR3 sequence (DNA): TGTGCCAGCAGCGGACAGGGGAGCCCCGAAGCTTTCTTT. It codes for CASSGQGSPEAFF.